The rows below give T cell receptor beta chains drawn from one sample of a study of cytomegalovirus exposure and HLA in healthy donors. Profiling relied on immunoSEQ multiplex PCR, and the TCRdb table lists in-frame clones only, not all of them. The table has 100,000 to 150,000 clones, about 96% seen once; the top ten hold 1.5% to 2%. The sample comprised PBMCs. The origin of the receptors is a man aged 18 to 29 in good health and CMV-seronegative. CDR3s include the opening cysteine and the closing phenylalanine or tryptophan. Each record gives: V gene, D gene, clone size, CDR3 length, J gene, CDR3 protein, CDR3 DNA. A D gene is named only where the DNA matches it firmly. The size entry is marked missing in some rows and otherwise reads once, few, many or a size class.

>TRBV7-6|TRBD1|-|16|TRBJ2-7
CASSFHRDRGSYEQYF
TGTGCCAGCAGCTTTCACCGGGACAGGGGGTCTTACGAGCAGTACTTC
>TRBV5-4|TRBD2|-|17|TRBJ2-3
CASSLSWGTSGTDTQYF
TGTGCCAGCAGCTTGAGTTGGGGGACTAGCGGGACAGATACGCAGTATTTT
>TRBV4-1|-|-|16|TRBJ2-4
CASSQGRGGAKNIQYF
TGCGCCAGCAGCCAGGGCCGTGGTGGAGCCAAAAACATTCAGTACTTC
>TRBV27|-|-|16|TRBJ2-7
CASSFVVGAITYEQYF
TGTGCCAGCAGTTTCGTAGTAGGGGCCATTACCTACGAGCAGTACTTC
>TRBV28|-|-|18|TRBJ2-3
CASSLGLMVGGYTDTQYF
TGTGCCAGCAGTTTAGGGTTGATGGTGGGGGGATACACAGATACGCAGTATTTT
>TRBV30|TRBD2|-|17|TRBJ2-7
CAWSDLTLAGISYEQYF
TGTGCCTGGAGTGACCTAACCCTAGCGGGGATCTCCTACGAGCAGTACTTC
>TRBV4-1|-|-|15|TRBJ2-7
CASSQDRAVVYEQYF
TGCGCCAGCAGCCAAGATCGAGCGGTAGTATACGAGCAGTACTTC
>TRBV28|-|-|15|TRBJ2-7
CASSTTGTLPHEQYF
TGTGCCAGCAGTACGACCGGGACTCTCCCCCACGAGCAGTACTTC
>TRBV7-8|-|-|18|TRBJ1-5
CASSLYPRALGADQPQHF
TGTGCCAGCAGCTTATACCCTAGGGCGCTGGGGGCCGATCAGCCCCAGCATTTT
>TRBV11-2|-|once|13|TRBJ1-1
CASSPLSNTEAFF
TGTGCCAGCAGCCCCTTGTCGAACACTGAAGCTTTCTTT
>TRBV5-1|-|-|13|TRBJ1-3
CASSLGLPDTIYF
TGCGCCAGCAGCTTGGGACTCCCGGACACCATATATTTT
>TRBV7-8|-|-|16|TRBJ2-1
CASGLDGRALPNEQFF
TGTGCCAGCGGATTGGATGGGCGGGCCCTCCCCAATGAGCAGTTCTTC
>TRBV28|TRBD1|-|14|TRBJ1-1
CASSFQRQGTEAFF
TGTGCCAGCAGTTTCCAAAGACAGGGGACTGAAGCTTTCTTT
>TRBV30|-|-|12|TRBJ2-5
CALRAGWETQYF
TGTGCCCTAAGAGCGGGCTGGGAGACCCAGTACTTC
>TRBV20-1|-|-|9|TRBJ1-2
CRLPNGYTF
TGCAGATTGCCTAATGGCTACACCTTC
>TRBV9|TRBD1|-|15|TRBJ2-7
CASSAQTGEAYEQYF
TGTGCCAGCAGCGCTCAGACAGGGGAGGCCTACGAGCAGTACTTC
>TRBV21-1|-|-|14|TRBJ1-2
CASSARVASYGYTF
TGTGCCAGCAGCGCCCGGGTAGCCTCCTATGGCTACACCTTC
>TRBV29-1|-|-|14|TRBJ1-2
CSVEVGSSNYGYTF
TGCAGCGTTGAAGTGGGCAGCTCTAACTATGGCTACACCTTC
>TRBV11-2|-|-|12|TRBJ1-2
CASSEENYGYTF
TGTGCCAGCAGCGAGGAGAACTATGGCTACACCTTC
>TRBV4-2|-|-|16|TRBJ1-5
CASSQVPGDSNQPQHF
TGTGCCAGCAGCCAAGTGCCAGGGGATAGCAATCAGCCCCAGCATTTT
>TRBV5-1|TRBD1|-|15|TRBJ2-5
CASSKIRQGQETQYF
TGCGCCAGCAGCAAAATTAGACAGGGCCAAGAGACCCAGTACTTC
>TRBV1|-|once|18|TRBJ2-5
CTSSPRLGAAGVGETQYF
TGCACCAGCAGCCCCAGATTGGGGGCAGCGGGAGTAGGGGAGACCCAGTACTTC
>TRBV7-6|-|once|15|TRBJ2-3
CASSLVVGGTDTQYF
TGTGCCAGCAGCTTAGTAGTGGGCGGCACAGATACGCAGTATTTT
>TRBV29-1|TRBD2|once|13|TRBJ2-1
CSALADPYNEQFF
TGCAGCGCCCTAGCGGATCCCTACAATGAGCAGTTCTTC
>TRBV7-6|-|-|14|TRBJ2-7
CASTKWREGDEQYF
TGTGCCAGCACCAAGTGGAGGGAAGGGGACGAGCAGTACTTC
>TRBV4-3|-|-|11|TRBJ2-3
CASSQGGTQYF
TGCGCCAGCAGCCAGGGGGGAACGCAGTATTTT
>TRBV7-2|-|-|12|TRBJ2-7
CASSLPPGEQYF
TGTGCCAGCAGCCTCCCCCCGGGCGAGCAGTACTTC
>TRBV5-5|TRBD1|-|16|TRBJ2-1
CASSFPGQGIYNEQFF
TGTGCCAGCAGCTTTCCGGGACAGGGGATTTACAATGAGCAGTTCTTC
>TRBV18|-|-|11|TRBJ2-5
CASSPSETQYF
TGTGCCAGCTCTCCGTCGGAGACCCAGTACTTC
>TRBV14|-|-|16|TRBJ2-4
CASSRAYADSQNIQYF
TGTGCCAGCAGCCGCGCTTATGCGGACTCGCAAAACATTCAGTACTTC
>TRBV14|TRBD1|-|18|TRBJ1-1
CASSQEGGRVIVNTEAFF
TGTGCCAGCAGCCAAGAAGGGGGCAGGGTAATCGTGAACACTGAAGCTTTCTTT